These 8 T cell receptor beta chains came from one sample sequenced in a study of blood T cell repertoires in COVID-19. Produced via immunoSEQ multiplex PCR; TCRdb's table is partial and in-frame only. Of a few hundred thousand clones in the sample, more than 80% are singletons; the top ten hold 6.3%. The sample was peripheral blood. The receptor source for this set is a woman in her forties or fifties with COVID-19, enrolled during active disease.

V usage is TRBV18 and J usage is TRBJ2-3, with D perhaps TRBD2 (6 bases). The germline CDR1 and CDR2 sequences are KGHSH and LQKENI. Trimming removed 6 bases from V and 2 bases from J, with 15 bases in between. This CDR3 has 15 amino acids. CDR3 DNA: TGTGCCAGCTCGCCCTCGGCGGGGATCACAGATACGCAGTATTTT. It codes for CASSPSAGITDTQYF. The complete variable domain, with remaining parts taken from reference TRBV18 and TRBJ2-3, reads NAGVMQNPRHLVRRRGQEARLRCSPMKGHSHVYWYRQLPEEGLKFMVYLQKENIIDESGMPKERFSAEFPKEGPSILRIQQVVRGDSAAYFCASSPSAGITDTQYFGPGTRLTVL.

CDR3 in DNA: TGTGCCAGCAGCTTGGGAGAGGCGGAGACCCAGTACTTC. Protein sequence: CASSLGEAETQYF. J is TRBJ2-5 and V is TRBV5-4; D gene uncertain. The CDR3 contains 13 residues. V was trimmed by 0 bases and J by 5 bases, leaving 8 bases between them. Germline V gene sequence: CDR1 SGHNT, CDR2 YYREEE (reference sequence).

The chain recombines TRBV4-2 with TRBJ2-5; D is uncertain. V dropped 0 bases and J dropped 1 base, with 3 bases sitting between them. CDR1 and CDR2 from the germline V gene are LGHNA and YNFKEQ. This CDR3 is built from 13 residues. CDR3 coding DNA: TGTGCCAGCAGCCAAGATATCCAAGAGACCCAGTACTTC. It is translated as CASSQDIQETQYF.

The V and J genes are TRBV19 and TRBJ2-3; tentative D call: TRBD2 (7 bases). V dropped 3 bases and J dropped 4 bases, with 14 bases sitting between them. The CDR3 loop spans 15 amino acids. CDR1 is LNHDA, CDR2 SQIVND, per germline (reference sequence). CDR3 amino acids: CASSILQGRADTQYF. In DNA, the CDR3 is TGTGCCAGTAGTATTCTGCAGGGGAGGGCAGATACGCAGTATTTT.

The count of this clone is one. The rearrangement uses TRBV29-1 and TRBJ1-1; D is possibly TRBD1 (6 bases). V lost 6 bases and J lost 11, with 13 bases in between. The CDR3 consists of 10 residues. Germline CDR1 is SQVTM and CDR2 is ANQGSEA. The CDR3 DNA sequence: TGCAGCGTCCTCAGGGGCGAGGCTTTCTTT. The encoded protein is CSVLRGEAFF.

V and J are TRBV7-9 and TRBJ1-2, with D perhaps TRBD1 (6 bases). Trimming removed 1 base from V and 5 bases from J, with 11 bases in between. CDR1 and CDR2 (germline): SEHNR, FQNEAQ (reference sequence). There are 14 residues in the CDR3. CDR3 sequence (DNA): TGTGCCAGCAGCTTAGAGTACAGGGCTTATGGCTACACCTTC. Translating it yields CASSLEYRAYGYTF.

The V call is TRBV18, the J call TRBJ2-1; 9 bases line up with TRBD2. The CDR3 runs to 15 residues. The germline V gene encodes CDR1 KGHSH and CDR2 LQKENI. After removal of 6 bases from V and 6 bases from J, the junction contained 9 bases not matched to a gene. The DNA for the CDR3 is TGTGCCAGCTCGAGTGCTAGCGGGATTGTCAATGAGCAGTTCTTC. This sequence encodes CASSSASGIVNEQFF.

This clone was seen once. The rearrangement joins TRBV6-1 to TRBJ1-2; 7 bases fit TRBD1. The CDR3 has 15 amino acids. The V gene's germline CDR1 is MNHNS and CDR2 SASEGT. V dropped 2 bases and J dropped 8; count of bases not matched to a gene: 11. DNA of the CDR3: TGTGCCAGCAGTGAACGGGGAAGGGGGCTAGGGGGCTACACCTTC. This gives the protein CASSERGRGLGGYTF.